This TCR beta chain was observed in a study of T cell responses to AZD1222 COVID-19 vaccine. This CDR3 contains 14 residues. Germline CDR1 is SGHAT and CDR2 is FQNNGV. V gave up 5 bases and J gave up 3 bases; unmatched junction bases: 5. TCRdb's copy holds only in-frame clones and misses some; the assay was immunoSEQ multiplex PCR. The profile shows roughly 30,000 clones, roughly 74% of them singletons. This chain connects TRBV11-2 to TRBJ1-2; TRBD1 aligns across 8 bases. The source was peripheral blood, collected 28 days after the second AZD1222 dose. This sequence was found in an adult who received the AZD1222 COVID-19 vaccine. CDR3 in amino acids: CASSEQGGYYGYTF. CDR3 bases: TGTGCCAGCAGCGAACAGGGGGGTTACTATGGCTACACCTTC.